This TCR beta chain was found in a study of regulatory T cells in long-lasting Graves disease. Findings of the study overall: Gene preferences differed: TRBV28, TRBJ1-2, TRBJ2-5 in persistent cases.

The CDR3 contains 14 residues. The V gene lost 5 bases and the J gene lost 5 bases, with 13 bases spanning the gap. Germline V gives CDR1 MDHEN, CDR2 SYDVKM. Libraries of TCR beta came from iRepertoire HTBI primers plus Arm-PCR of CDR3 regions. TCRdb used MiXCR to reprocess the multiplex PCR reads, holding one entry per CDR3 protein. This sample carries about 620,000 distinct CDR3 sequences, around 15% of them seen once, and the ten largest clones take about 18%. Documented time point: newly diagnosed GD, antithyroid drugs for less than 3 months. Following extraction of RNA from PBMCs, that RNA was used to make the TCR library. As concerns this clonotype: Its antigen is currently unknown.

These data also featured in a second study, about T cells in Graves' hyperthyroidism and ophthalmopathy. Per that paper: Those with hyperthyroidism were 18 to 65 years old, newly diagnosed, and ill for under 2 months. Diagnoses used clinical symptoms, serum thyroxine and TRAb, thyroid ultrasound and orbital computed tomography.

The source is a woman between 25 and 40 years old with Graves disease. The gene calls are TRBV28 and TRBJ1-5; D gene uncertain. The starting material was peripheral blood mononuclear cells (PBMCs), obtained at new diagnosis, from a patient treated with antithyroid drugs. The CDR3 sequence is CASSPAWMYQPQHF. The CDR3, as DNA: TGTGCCAGCAGTCCGGCTTGGATGTATCAGCCCCAGCATTTT.